These T cell receptor beta chains were read from a single sample in a study of low-dose radiotherapy and immunotherapy resistance in tumors. TCRdb analysed the reads with MiXCR anew, one entry per CDR3 protein. The top ten hold roughly 12% of the sample, which has 85,000 to 95,000 distinct CDR3 sequences, 20% to 25% seen once. Sample: PBMCs, taken after low-dose radiotherapy plus immunotherapy. The receptors shown here come from a female donor with ovarian cancer. Both conserved end residues are part of each CDR3. A D gene is named only where the DNA matches it firmly. For some rows the clone size is stated as once, few or many, or as a class when expanded; others skip it.

J gene: TRBJ2-2; CDR3 length: 20; D gene: NA; V gene: TRBV4-2; clone size: many; CDR3 DNA: TGTGCCAGCAGCCAAGATGTGGTGGTTCGCGGGACGGTGAACACCGGGGAGCTGTTTTTT; CDR3 protein: CASSQDVVVRGTVNTGELFF
J gene: TRBJ1-2; CDR3 length: 14; D gene: NA; V gene: TRBV5-8; clone size: NA; CDR3 DNA: TGCGCCAGCACCCTGGGGGGCCCGCTCTATGGCTACACCTTC; CDR3 protein: CASTLGGPLYGYTF
J gene: TRBJ1-1; CDR3 length: 16; D gene: TRBD1; V gene: TRBV7-6; clone size: NA; CDR3 DNA: TGTGCCTCCAGCCTAGGACAGGGGGAACGGAACACTGAAGCTTTCTTT; CDR3 protein: CASSLGQGERNTEAFF
J gene: TRBJ1-2; CDR3 length: 13; D gene: NA; V gene: TRBV7-2; clone size: many; CDR3 DNA: TGTGCCAGCAGCTTCGTGGGGGCAGAGGATTACACCTTC; CDR3 protein: CASSFVGAEDYTF
J gene: TRBJ2-7; CDR3 length: 14; D gene: NA; V gene: TRBV28; clone size: many; CDR3 DNA: TGTGCCACCCTTGGGTATGATAGCTCTTACGAGCAGTACTTC; CDR3 protein: CATLGYDSSYEQYF
J gene: TRBJ2-3; CDR3 length: 19; D gene: NA; V gene: TRBV5-4; clone size: many; CDR3 DNA: TGTGCCAGCAGCTTAAAAAGGTGGCGGGGCGGCCCAAACACAGATACGCAGTATTTT; CDR3 protein: CASSLKRWRGGPNTDTQYF
J gene: TRBJ2-1; CDR3 length: 17; D gene: TRBD2; V gene: TRBV5-1; clone size: many; CDR3 DNA: TGCGCCAGCAGCTTGGACCCCGGCGGGAGTTCCCCGGCGGGACAGTTCTTC; CDR3 protein: CASSLDPGGSSPAGQFF
J gene: TRBJ2-5; CDR3 length: 16; D gene: NA; V gene: TRBV4-2; clone size: NA; CDR3 DNA: TGTGCCAGCAGCCGTGTTAGGGGCGCCGTTCAAGAGACCCAGTACTTC; CDR3 protein: CASSRVRGAVQETQYF
J gene: TRBJ2-3; CDR3 length: 15; D gene: TRBD2; V gene: TRBV28; clone size: NA; CDR3 DNA: TGTGCCAGCAGTTTTAGCGGGAGGGCCTTAGATACGCAGTATTTT; CDR3 protein: CASSFSGRALDTQYF
J gene: TRBJ1-1; CDR3 length: 14; D gene: TRBD1; V gene: TRBV7-8; clone size: NA; CDR3 DNA: TGTACCAGCTGCTTTGCAGGGGGTGACACTGAAGCTTTCTTT; CDR3 protein: CTSCFAGGDTEAFF